This TCR beta chain is drawn from a study of blood T cells in healthy people across ages. The count of this clonotype is one. Relative to the germline gene, one junction end is altered; a read error may explain this. The CDR3 totals 13 residues. CDR1 and CDR2 from the germline V gene are SGHDT and YYEEEE. Together with a sample-barcoded 5' primer, a J-beta primer mix was included in a second PCR lasting roughly 6 to 12 cycles. TCRdb fed the 5' RACE reads into MiXCR, producing one record per CDR3 protein. The repertoire has around 1,500,000 distinct CDR3 sequences, 28% of them found once; the top ten carry roughly 8%.

The origin of this receptor is a woman aged 25-40 years in good health. The sequencing sample was made of blood. The chain joins TRBV5-6 to TRBJ2-4, with D possibly being TRBD2 (6 bases). The J call may be wrong; the DNA end is better matched by TRBJ2-5. For the CDR3, the DNA is TGTACCAGCGGCGGAGGGATGCAAGAGACCCAGTACTTC. Protein: CTSGGGMQETQYF.